The next 25 T cell receptor beta chains were all read from a single sample in a study of cytomegalovirus exposure and HLA in healthy donors. Researchers ran the PCR with 60 Vbeta and 13 Jbeta primers. Clones were read by immunoSEQ multiplex PCR, and TCRdb kept only the in-frame ones, dropping some. Of some 120,000 clones in the sample, around 80% were seen once. Sequencing was performed on PBMCs. The receptors originated from a man aged 25 to 40 in good health and CMV-seronegative.

The gene calls are TRBV27 and TRBJ1-4; TRBD1 matches 7 bases. Germline V gives CDR1 MNHEY, CDR2 SMNVEV (reference sequence). This CDR3 has 15 residues. V trimming: 1 base; J trimming: 10 bases; junction bases outside the gene matches: 9. The CDR3 loop reads CASSLYETGLGKLFF. In nucleotides, the CDR3 is TGTGCCAGCAGTTTATACGAGACAGGGCTGGGAAAACTGTTTTTT.

The rearrangement links TRBV29-1 to TRBJ2-7, with TRBD2 matching 7 bases. This CDR3 has 15 residues. With 3 bases clipped from V and 3 bases from J, the junction kept 11 bases outside the gene matches. CDR1 is SQVTM and CDR2 is ANQGSEA in the germline V gene. In DNA form, the CDR3 reads TGCAGCGTTGAGGGGACGGGGGGAGGGAGCTACGAGCAGTACTTC. Residues: CSVEGTGGGSYEQYF.

This clone was observed a single time. The gene calls are TRBV6-1 and TRBJ1-1; D remains unclear. The germline V gene has CDR1 MNHNS and CDR2 SASEGT. V was pared by 9 bases and J by 6 bases, with 14 bases between. CDR3 length: 12 residues. CDR3 coding DNA: TGTGCCAGTAGGGCCTGGGGAGCTGAAGCTTTCTTT. Translating gives CASRAWGAEAFF.

This sequence joins TRBV5-1 and TRBJ1-1; D possibly corresponds to TRBD1 (6 bases). CDR3 length: 15 residues. The V gene's germline CDR1 is SGHRS and CDR2 YFSETQ. V lost 2 bases to trimming and J lost 3 bases, with 14 bases between them. Here the CDR3 DNA reads TGCGCCAGCAGCTTACTTCCCAGGGGCGACACTGAAGCTTTCTTT. Its translation is CASSLLPRGDTEAFF.

This clone occurred a few times. This sequence joins TRBV5-4 and TRBJ2-7; 7 positions agree with TRBD1. The ends lost 0 bases at V and 7 bases at J; junction bases unmatched: 10. Germline V gene lookup returns CDR1 SGHNT and CDR2 YYREEE (reference sequence). CDR3 length equals 15 residues. CDR3 nucleotides: TGTGCCAGCAGCTTGGTTAACAGGGGAACGGGGGAGCAGTACTTC. The encoded protein is CASSLVNRGTGEQYF.

The genes are TRBV10-3 and TRBJ2-1; 7 nucleotides line up with TRBD1. The V segment lost 8 bases and the J segment 8 bases; nucleotides outside the gene matches: 9. CDR1 and CDR2 from the germline V gene are ENHRY and SYGVKD. This CDR3 is 13 amino acids long. CDR3 coding DNA: TGTGCCATCCAGGACAGGTCGTCCGATGAGCAGTTCTTC. It encodes CAIQDRSSDEQFF.

The gene calls are TRBV5-1 and TRBJ2-2, with a weak D call TRBD1 (6 bases). Per germline, CDR1 SGHRS and CDR2 YFSETQ. The CDR3 consists of 15 residues. The V end was cut by 2 bases, the J end by 0 bases, with 8 bases between. The CDR3 DNA reads as TGCGCCAGCAGCTTTGGACAGACGAACACCGGGGAGCTGTTTTTT. Protein: CASSFGQTNTGELFF.

The rearrangement links TRBV6-1 to TRBJ2-7; TRBD1 is a possible D gene (6 bases). The V gene lost 8 bases and the J gene lost 3 bases, with 14 bases spanning the gap. The CDR3 runs 13 residues. Germline V lookup: CDR1 MNHNS, CDR2 SASEGT. The CDR3 bases are TGTGCCAGCTACAAGGGGGAACGCTACGAGCAGTACTTC. Translating gives CASYKGERYEQYF.

This chain connects TRBV5-4 to TRBJ2-3, with 8 bases that match TRBD1. The CDR3 has 16 residues. Germline CDR1 and CDR2: SGHNT and YYREEE (reference sequence). The ends lost 0 bases at V and 6 bases at J; junction bases unmatched: 9. The CDR3 here is CASSLDRTGRGDTQYF. In nucleotides, the CDR3 is TGTGCCAGCAGCTTGGATAGGACAGGGCGTGGGGATACGCAGTATTTT.

V gene TRBV29-1 combines with J gene TRBJ2-3, with 10 bases lining up with TRBD2. This CDR3 is 12 amino acids long. The V gene end was trimmed by 5 bases and the J gene end by 14 bases; junction bases not matched to a gene: 10. CDR1 SQVTM and CDR2 ANQGSEA come from the germline V gene. CDR3 in amino acids: CSVLSASGSWYF. The CDR3 region has the DNA TGCAGCGTTCTCTCCGCTAGCGGGAGTTGGTATTTT.

The chain carries TRBV7-9 and TRBJ1-5; 7 bases fit TRBD1. J was trimmed by 4 bases and V by 5 bases; bases with no gene match: 11. CDR3 size: 16 residues. In germline, CDR1 is SEHNR, CDR2 FQNEAQ (reference sequence). This CDR3 reads CASSQGDTLGNQPQHF. The CDR3 bases are TGTGCCAGCAGCCAGGGGGATACCTTGGGAAATCAGCCCCAGCATTTT.

V usage is TRBV4-3 and J usage is TRBJ1-4; D gene unclear. Germline loops: CDR1 LGHNA, CDR2 YSLEER. CDR3 size: 14 residues. V was trimmed by 0 bases and J by 4 bases, leaving 6 bases between them. The CDR3: CASSQDMSNEKLFF. The CDR3 DNA reads TGCGCCAGCAGCCAAGATATGAGTAATGAAAAACTGTTTTTT.

The J gene is TRBJ2-2, the V gene TRBV27; D is perhaps TRBD2 (6 bases). Germline V CDR1 and CDR2: MNHEY, SMNVEV (reference sequence). V was shortened by 3 bases and J by 7 bases, with 15 bases between the two germline ends. The CDR3 runs to 15 residues. The CDR3 bases are TGTGCCAGCAGTTTGGACACGCGGGGCGGCGGGGAGCTGTTTTTT. It encodes CASSLDTRGGGELFF.

As to this clone: At one end the junction does not follow the germline gene, possibly because of a read error. The chain couples TRBV7-2 to TRBJ2-3, with TRBD2 matching 8 bases. Germline loops: CDR1 SGHTA, CDR2 FQGNSA. The CDR3 loop spans 16 amino acids. The CDR3 here is CASSLDLGLGADAQYF. CDR3 nucleotide sequence: TGTGCCAGCAGCTTAGACTTGGGACTAGGAGCAGATGCGCAGTATTTT.

This chain links TRBV10-3 with TRBJ2-7; 11 positions match TRBD1. Looked up from germline, CDR1 is ENHRY and CDR2 is SYGVKD. V lost 6 bases, J lost 6 bases, and 7 bases stayed unmatched. There are 14 residues in the CDR3. CDR3 in amino acids: CAIRPGQGVGEQYF. The CDR3 coding sequence is TGTGCCATCAGGCCGGGACAGGGGGTCGGCGAGCAGTACTTC.

The rearrangement joins TRBV7-3 to TRBJ2-7; D is possibly TRBD2 (5 bases). CDR1 is SGHTA and CDR2 is FQGTGA in the germline V gene. CDR3 length: 14 amino acids. Trimming stripped 3 bases from V and 6 bases from J, with 15 bases between. The CDR3 spells CASSFTGSKGEQYF. The CDR3 DNA follows: TGTGCCAGCAGCTTTACGGGGTCGAAGGGCGAGCAGTACTTC. The full variable domain, completed using reference TRBV7-3 and TRBJ2-7, is GAGVSQTPSNKVTEKGKYVELRCDPISGHTALYWYRQSLGQGPEFLIYFQGTGAADDSGLPNDRFFAVRPEGSVSTLKIQRTERGDSAVYLCASSFTGSKGEQYFGPGTRLTVT.

The table lists this clone with a few counts. The chain carries TRBV14 and TRBJ2-3; possibly TRBD2 for D (5 bases). This CDR3 is built from 15 residues. With 1 base removed from V and 1 base from J, the gap between germline ends came to 9 bases. Per the germline V gene, CDR1 is SGHDN and CDR2 is FVKESK. CDR3 coding DNA: TGTGCCAGCAGCCAAGTTGACGGGGGCACAGATACGCAGTATTTT. Protein sequence: CASSQVDGGTDTQYF.

This clone was seen just once. The V call is TRBV5-1, the J call TRBJ1-1, with D uncertain. V shed 5 bases and J shed 6 bases, with 20 bases lying between them. CDR3 size: 15 residues. Germline CDR1 SGHRS, CDR2 YFSETQ. CDR3 coding DNA: TGCGCCAGCAGAAGCTTAGGCTGGGAGGGATCTGAAGCTTTCTTT. It specifies CASRSLGWEGSEAFF.

This chain connects TRBV6-4 to TRBJ2-1, with 12 bases identical to TRBD2. V was pared by 5 bases and J by 6 bases, with 5 bases of the junction left unmatched. This CDR3 is built from 15 residues. Germline values: CDR1 MRHNA, CDR2 SNTAGT. CDR3 DNA: TGTGCCAGCAGTAGACTAGCGGGGGACATCAATGAGCAGTTCTTC. Amino acids: CASSRLAGDINEQFF.

The chain uses TRBV21-1 and TRBJ2-1; TRBD2 is taken as the D call from the table, unchecked against the DNA. TRBV21-1 is annotated as a pseudogene. This CDR3 is built from 16 residues. The CDR3 region is CASSGTSGISAHEQFF. CDR3 bases: TGTGCCAGCAGCGGGACTAGCGGGATCAGTGCCCATGAGCAGTTCTTC.

This clone was detected once. The chain joins TRBV4-3 to TRBJ2-7; a possible D gene is TRBD2 (6 bases). Per the germline V gene, CDR1 is LGHNA and CDR2 is YSLEER. V lost 3 bases and J 0 bases, leaving 12 bases between the germline ends. This CDR3 spans 15 amino acids. CDR3 loop: CASSQGLRSSYEQYF. CDR3 coding DNA: TGCGCCAGCAGCCAGGGACTCCGGAGCTCCTACGAGCAGTACTTC.

The chain links TRBV28 to TRBJ2-3; 7 positions match TRBD2. The CDR3 contains 15 residues. J was trimmed by 3 bases and V by 4 bases; bases with no gene match: 7. Germline loops: CDR1 MDHEN, CDR2 SYDVKM. The CDR3: CASSSLAGPTDTQYF. DNA of the CDR3: TGTGCCAGCAGTTCGTTAGCGGGTCCTACAGATACGCAGTATTTT.

This clone was detected only once. J is TRBJ2-5 and V is TRBV15; D is unresolved. TRBJ2-7 explains the end of the DNA better; the J call may be wrong. Germline CDR1 LNHNV, CDR2 YYDKDF (reference sequence). The CDR3 contains 14 residues. For the CDR3, the DNA is TGTGCCACCAGCAGAGTAGCCTGGAGCCACGAGCAGTACTTC. Translating it yields CATSRVAWSHEQYF.

The CDR3 is CASSYGTDRNNEQFF. In DNA, the CDR3 is TGTGCCAGCAGTTACGGCACCGACAGGAACAATGAGCAGTTCTTC. V gene TRBV28 combines with J gene TRBJ2-1, with a tentative D call TRBD1 (6 bases). The germline V gene has CDR1 MDHEN and CDR2 SYDVKM. V lost 4 bases, J lost 5 bases, and 15 bases lay in between. This CDR3 spans 15 amino acids.

This clone was observed a handful of times. The J gene is TRBJ1-2, the V gene TRBV6-1; 9 positions match TRBD1. The trim removed 6 bases at V and 4 bases at J, leaving 6 bases unmatched. Germline V gene lookup returns CDR1 MNHNS and CDR2 SASEGT. The CDR3 extends over 14 amino acids. The chain's CDR3 is CASRPGQGFYGYTF. As DNA, the CDR3 is TGTGCCAGCAGACCGGGACAGGGCTTCTATGGCTACACCTTC.